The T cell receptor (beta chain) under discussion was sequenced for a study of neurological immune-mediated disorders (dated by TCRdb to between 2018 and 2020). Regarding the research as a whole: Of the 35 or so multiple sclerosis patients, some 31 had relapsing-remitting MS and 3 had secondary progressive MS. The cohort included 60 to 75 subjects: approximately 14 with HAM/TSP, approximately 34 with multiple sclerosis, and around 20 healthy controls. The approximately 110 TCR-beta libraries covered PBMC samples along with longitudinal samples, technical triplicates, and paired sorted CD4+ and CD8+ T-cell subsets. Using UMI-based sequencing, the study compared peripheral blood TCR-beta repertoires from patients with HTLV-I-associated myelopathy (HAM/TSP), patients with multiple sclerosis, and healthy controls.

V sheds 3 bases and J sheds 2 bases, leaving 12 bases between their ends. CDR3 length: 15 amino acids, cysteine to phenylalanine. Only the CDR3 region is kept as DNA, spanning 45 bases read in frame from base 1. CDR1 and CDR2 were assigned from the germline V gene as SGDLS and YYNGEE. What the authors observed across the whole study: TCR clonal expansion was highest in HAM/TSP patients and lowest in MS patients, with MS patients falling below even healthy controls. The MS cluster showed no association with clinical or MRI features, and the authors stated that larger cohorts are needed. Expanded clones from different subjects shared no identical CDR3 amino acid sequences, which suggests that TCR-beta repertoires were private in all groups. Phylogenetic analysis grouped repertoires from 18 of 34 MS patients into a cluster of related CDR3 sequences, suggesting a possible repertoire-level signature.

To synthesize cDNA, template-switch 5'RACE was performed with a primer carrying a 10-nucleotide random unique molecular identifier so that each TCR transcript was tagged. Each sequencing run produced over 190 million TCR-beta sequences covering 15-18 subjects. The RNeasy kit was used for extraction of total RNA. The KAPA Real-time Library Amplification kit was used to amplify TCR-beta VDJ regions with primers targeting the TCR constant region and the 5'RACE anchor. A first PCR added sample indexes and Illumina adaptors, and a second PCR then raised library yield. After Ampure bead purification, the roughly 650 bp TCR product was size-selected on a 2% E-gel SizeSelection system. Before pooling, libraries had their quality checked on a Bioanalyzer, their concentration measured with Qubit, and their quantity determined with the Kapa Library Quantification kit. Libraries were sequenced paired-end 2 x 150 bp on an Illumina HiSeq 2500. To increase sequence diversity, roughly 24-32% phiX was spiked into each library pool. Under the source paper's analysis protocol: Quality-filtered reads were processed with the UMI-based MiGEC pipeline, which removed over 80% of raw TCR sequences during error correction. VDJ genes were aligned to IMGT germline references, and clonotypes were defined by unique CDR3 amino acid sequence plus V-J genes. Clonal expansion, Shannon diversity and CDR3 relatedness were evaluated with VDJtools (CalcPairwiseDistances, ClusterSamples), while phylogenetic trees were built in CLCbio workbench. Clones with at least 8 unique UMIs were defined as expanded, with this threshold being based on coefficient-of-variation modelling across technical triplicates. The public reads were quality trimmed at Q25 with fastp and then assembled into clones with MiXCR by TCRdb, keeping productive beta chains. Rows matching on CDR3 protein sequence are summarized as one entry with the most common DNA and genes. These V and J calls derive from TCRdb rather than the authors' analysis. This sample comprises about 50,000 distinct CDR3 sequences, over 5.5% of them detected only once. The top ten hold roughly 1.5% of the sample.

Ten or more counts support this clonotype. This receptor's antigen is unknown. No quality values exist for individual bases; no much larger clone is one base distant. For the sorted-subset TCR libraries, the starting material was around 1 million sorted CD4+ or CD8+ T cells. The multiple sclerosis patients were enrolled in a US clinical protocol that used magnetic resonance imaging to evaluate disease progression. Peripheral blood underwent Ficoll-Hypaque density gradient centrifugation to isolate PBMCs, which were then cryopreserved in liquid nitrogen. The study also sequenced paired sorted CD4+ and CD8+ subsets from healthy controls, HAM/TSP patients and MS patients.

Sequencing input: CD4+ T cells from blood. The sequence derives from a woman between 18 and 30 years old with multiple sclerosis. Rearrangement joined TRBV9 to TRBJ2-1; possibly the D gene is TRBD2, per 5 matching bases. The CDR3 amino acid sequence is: CASSDGLKPYNEQFF. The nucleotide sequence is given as TGTGCCAGCAGCGATGGACTCAAACCCTACAATGAGCAGTTCTTC.